Shown below are 10 T cell receptor beta chains from a single sample sequenced in a study of blood T cell repertoires in COVID-19. Repertoires were generated with immunoSEQ multiplex PCR, while TCRdb's copy carries only in-frame clones and drops some. The sample includes about 210,000 clones, around 88% of them seen just once. The sequenced sample was peripheral blood. These receptors were collected from a man between 18 and 29 years old with active or convalescent COVID-19.

The count of this clone is one. The chain couples TRBV18 to TRBJ1-3, with D unclear. V was cut by 1 base and J by 0 bases, with 10 bases left in between. The CDR3 runs 16 residues. CDR1 is KGHSH and CDR2 is LQKENI in the germline V gene. CDR3 coding DNA: TGTGCCAGCTCACCACGGAGCTTGAGCTCTGGAAACACCATATATTTT. It specifies CASSPRSLSSGNTIYF.

The rearrangement links TRBV4-2 to TRBJ2-7; TRBD1 matches 9 bases. J gave up 1 base and V 0 bases, and 4 bases lay outside the gene matches. Germline V gene data show CDR1 as LGHNA and CDR2 as YNFKEQ. This CDR3 comprises 16 residues. The CDR3 spells CASSQDPGTGSYEQYF. In nucleotides, the CDR3 is TGTGCCAGCAGCCAAGACCCTGGGACAGGGTCCTACGAGCAGTACTTC.

The chain joins TRBV5-6 to TRBJ2-7, with TRBD2 identical over 7 bases. V was clipped by 5 bases and J by 9 bases; unmatched bases: 11. CDR1 and CDR2 (germline): SGHDT, YYEEEE. CDR3 length equals 13 residues. DNA of the CDR3: TGTGCCAGCAGACCACCGGGGGGACGTGTGCAGTACTTC. The encoded protein is CASRPPGGRVQYF.

The chain couples TRBV15 to TRBJ1-2; tentatively, D is TRBD1 (5 bases). The CDR3 spans 15 residues. Trimming stripped 3 bases from V and 6 bases from J, with 17 bases between. The germline V gene encodes CDR1 LNHNV and CDR2 YYDKDF (reference sequence). The CDR3 region is CATSRRKDTAHGYTF. In DNA form, the CDR3 reads TGTGCCACCAGCAGGAGAAAGGACACGGCGCATGGCTACACCTTC.

The chain joins TRBV5-1 to TRBJ2-3; 13 nucleotides line up with TRBD2. The V segment lost 6 bases and the J segment 5 bases; nucleotides outside the gene matches: 9. This CDR3 region has 16 residues. Germline CDR1 SGHRS, CDR2 YFSETQ. CDR3 loop: CASNRSGLAGQDTQYF. The CDR3, as DNA: TGCGCCAGCAACCGATCGGGACTAGCGGGACAAGATACGCAGTATTTT.

V and J are TRBV29-1 and TRBJ1-1; perhaps TRBD1 as D (6 bases). CDR3 length: 13 amino acids. Germline V gene data show CDR1 as SQVTM and CDR2 as ANQGSEA. V lost 6 bases, J lost 12 bases, and 23 bases lay in between. CDR3 region: CSVLWSDSGVPFF. As DNA, the CDR3 is TGCAGCGTACTCTGGTCGGACAGCGGAGTACCTTTCTTT.

The chain links TRBV7-2 to TRBJ2-2; TRBD2 agrees at 11 bases. This CDR3 spans 17 amino acids. Germline CDR1 SGHTA, CDR2 FQGNSA. With 3 bases clipped from V and 4 bases from J, the junction kept 7 bases outside the gene matches. This CDR3 reads CASSFPVAGGPTGELFF. The CDR3, as DNA: TGTGCCAGCAGCTTCCCTGTAGCGGGAGGGCCCACCGGGGAGCTGTTTTTT.

This chain links TRBV7-6 with TRBJ2-5; D unclear. The V end lost 5 bases, the J end lost 0 bases, and 4 bases lay between the germline ends. This CDR3 spans 12 amino acids. The germline CDR1 and CDR2 sequences are SGHVS and FNYEAQ. The CDR3 DNA reads TGTGCCAGCAGCCCGGACCAAGAGACCCAGTACTTC. Encoded protein: CASSPDQETQYF.

This clone has a single count. V is TRBV30 and J is TRBJ1-3; D is undetermined. V lost 0 bases to trimming and J lost 3 bases, with 12 bases between them. This CDR3 region has 15 residues. Germline V gives CDR1 GTSNPN, CDR2 SVGIG (reference sequence). The CDR3, as DNA: TGTGCCTGGAGTGTATCCTTTTCCGTTGGAAACACCATATATTTT. Translated, it gives CAWSVSFSVGNTIYF.

V gene TRBV27 combines with J gene TRBJ1-2; D remains unclear. Trimming stripped 4 bases from V and 3 bases from J, with 9 bases between. CDR1 is MNHEY, CDR2 SMNVEV, per germline (reference sequence). This CDR3 is 13 amino acids long. Here the CDR3 reads CASSSGGDYGYTF. The CDR3 DNA is TGTGCCAGCAGTTCAGGAGGAGACTATGGCTACACCTTC.